This T cell receptor beta chain is drawn from a study of T cells in localized non-small cell lung cancer. Notes on the study in general: Adjacent lung had a median around 60 of the 100 largest tumor clones. Elevated blood T cell density was associated with longer overall survival.

TCRdb's table, derived via immunoSEQ multiplex PCR, lists solely in-frame clones and lacks some. The sample lists 45,000 to 70,000 clones; 86% were seen once. The V end was cut by 0 bases, the J end by 0 bases, with 12 bases between. This CDR3 has 18 amino acids. Germline assignment: CDR1 SGHTA and CDR2 FQGNSA. Concerning this clone: The antigen is not known.

Sample: peripheral blood, taken before any cancer treatment. This TCR was recovered from a woman aged 35 to 75 with stage I lung adenocarcinoma. V is TRBV7-2 and J is TRBJ1-6, with D possibly matching TRBD1 (5 bases). CDR3 region: CASSLALLGGSYNSPLHF. The CDR3 nucleotides are TGTGCCAGCAGCTTAGCGCTTCTGGGGGGCTCCTATAATTCACCCCTCCACTTT.